The rows below give T cell receptor beta chains drawn from one sample of a study of shared clonotypes between healthy human individuals. Produced via immunoSEQ multiplex PCR; TCRdb's table is partial and in-frame only. The sample includes hundreds of thousands of clones, 73% of them seen just once. Sample: memory CD4+ T cells sorted from blood. These receptors were collected from a woman aged 25 to 45 in good health. CDR3s include the opening cysteine and the closing phenylalanine or tryptophan. D genes are given only for firm matches. Clone sizes are given selectively: once, few, many, or a class where the clone is expanded.

abundance | j_gene | d_gene | v_gene | CDR3aa | CDR3nt
. | TRBJ2-2 | . | TRBV2 | CASSDWLGRGTGELFF | TGTGCCAGCAGTGATTGGTTGGGAAGGGGCACCGGGGAGCTGTTTTTT
. | TRBJ2-1 | . | TRBV7-9 | CASSSLKFSDEQFF | TGTGCCAGCAGCTCACTAAAATTTTCCGATGAGCAGTTCTTC
. | TRBJ2-1 | TRBD1 | TRBV6-5 | CASSPGQGLYNEQFF | TGTGCCAGCAGCCCAGGACAGGGCCTCTACAATGAGCAGTTCTTC
. | TRBJ1-2 | . | TRBV10-2 | CASIPDLGSNYGYTF | TGCGCCAGCATCCCAGATCTGGGGTCTAACTATGGCTACACCTTC
few | TRBJ1-1 | . | TRBV18 | CASSPIGRGNTEAFF | TGTGCCAGCTCACCAATAGGGAGGGGAAACACTGAAGCTTTCTTT
. | TRBJ1-5 | . | TRBV12-5 | CASGLVKGVQPQHF | TGTGCTAGTGGTTTGGTAAAAGGGGTACAGCCCCAGCATTTT
. | TRBJ2-4 | . | TRBV19 | CASSTNGGAKNIQYF | TGTGCCAGTAGTACCAACGGGGGAGCCAAAAACATTCAGTACTTC
. | TRBJ2-2 | TRBD2 | TRBV5-4 | CASSPPGLAGGLATGELFF | TGTGCCAGCAGCCCGCCGGGACTAGCGGGAGGGTTAGCCACCGGGGAGCTGTTTTTT
. | TRBJ1-5 | . | TRBV7-9 | CASSLASTENQPQHF | TGTGCCAGCAGCTTAGCGTCTACGGAGAATCAGCCCCAGCATTTT
. | TRBJ2-1 | . | TRBV2 | CASTDMNSNGEQFF | TGTGCCAGCACTGACATGAACTCGAATGGTGAGCAGTTCTTC
. | TRBJ1-5 | . | TRBV15 | CATSRGVDSNQPQHF | TGTGCCACCAGCAGAGGGGTTGATAGCAATCAGCCCCAGCATTTT
. | TRBJ2-1 | . | TRBV4-2 | CASSQEVASHEQFF | TGTGCCAGCAGCCAAGAAGTAGCATCCCATGAGCAGTTCTTC
. | TRBJ2-7 | TRBD1 | TRBV7-2 | CASSLVKVAGGGYEQYF | TGTGCCAGCAGCTTAGTTAAGGTAGCAGGGGGCGGATACGAGCAGTACTTC
. | TRBJ2-6 | . | TRBV5-1 | CASSLEGPSGANVLTF | TGCGCCAGCAGCTTGGAGGGTCCCTCTGGGGCCAACGTCCTGACTTTC
few | TRBJ2-7 | . | TRBV12-2 | CASRLELRFRGDEQYF | TGTGCAAGTCGCTTAGAGCTTCGTTTCCGTGGGGACGAGCAGTACTTC
. | TRBJ2-1 | . | TRBV11-3 | CASSPVGSYNEQFF | TGTGCCAGCAGCCCAGTAGGGAGCTACAATGAGCAGTTCTTC
once | TRBJ2-3 | . | TRBV7-3 | CASSSSGTNTDTQYF | TGTGCCAGCAGCTCCTCCGGGACCAACACAGATACGCAGTATTTT
. | TRBJ2-5 | . | TRBV7-2 | CASSRNAVARQETQYF | TGTGCCAGCAGCCGGAATGCTGTGGCACGACAAGAGACCCAGTACTTC
. | TRBJ2-1 | TRBD2 | TRBV15 | CATSRDYGRENEQFF | TGTGCCACCAGCAGAGATTACGGGAGGGAGAATGAGCAGTTCTTC
. | TRBJ2-1 | . | TRBV7-2 | CASSWRLVYNEQFF | TGTGCCAGCAGCTGGCGACTAGTCTACAATGAGCAGTTCTTC
. | TRBJ2-1 | TRBD2 | TRBV5-1 | CASSLRFSRERERQGQFF | TGCGCCAGCAGCCTACGTTTTTCGAGGGAGCGGGAGCGGCAAGGGCAGTTCTTC
. | TRBJ1-2 | . | TRBV19 | CASGKWVGNYGYTF | TGTGCCAGTGGAAAGTGGGTCGGTAACTATGGCTACACCTTC
. | TRBJ2-5 | . | TRBV27 | CASSTSYQETQYF | TGTGCCAGCAGTACCTCGTACCAAGAGACCCAGTACTTC
. | TRBJ1-2 | TRBD1 | TRBV4-1 | CASRGTGKRSYTF | TGCGCCAGCAGAGGGACAGGGAAGCGAAGCTACACCTTC
. | TRBJ2-2 | . | TRBV4-2 | CASSRATGEVAGELFF | TGTGCCAGCAGCCGAGCAACGGGAGAGGTGGCCGGGGAGCTGTTTTTT
once | TRBJ1-5 | . | TRBV2 | CASSPVIQNQPQHF | TGTGCCAGCAGTCCAGTGATCCAAAATCAGCCCCAGCATTTT
. | TRBJ2-7 | TRBD1 | TRBV10-3 | CAIGIRDRVEEQYF | TGTGCCATCGGGATCCGGGACAGGGTGGAGGAGCAGTACTTC
. | TRBJ1-5 | . | TRBV28 | CASINRSGSNQPQHF | TGTGCCAGCATCAACCGGTCGGGGAGCAATCAGCCCCAGCATTTT
. | TRBJ2-2 | . | TRBV5-1 | CATNPGTNTGELFF | TGCGCCACCAATCCAGGGACGAACACCGGGGAGCTGTTTTTT
. | TRBJ2-1 | TRBD2 | TRBV9 | CASSGQRTSGSNEQFF | TGTGCCAGCAGCGGCCAACGGACTAGCGGGAGTAATGAGCAGTTCTTC
. | TRBJ2-7 | . | TRBV19 | CASSTSWGSYEQYF | TGTGCCAGTAGTACATCCTGGGGTTCCTACGAGCAGTACTTC
. | TRBJ2-2 | . | TRBV30 | CAWRAGANTGELFF | TGTGCCTGGAGGGCGGGTGCGAACACCGGGGAGCTGTTTTTT
. | TRBJ2-7 | . | TRBV7-2 | CASSHRTSDEQYF | TGTGCCAGCAGCCATCGTACTTCCGATGAGCAGTACTTC
. | TRBJ2-2 | . | TRBV4-1 | CASSQDPRDASNTGELFF | TGCGCCAGCAGCCAAGATCCCCGGGACGCCTCGAACACCGGGGAGCTGTTTTTT
. | TRBJ2-1 | . | TRBV29-1 | CSVAWTGGLAGVVREQFF | TGCAGCGTTGCCTGGACAGGGGGCCTAGCGGGAGTCGTACGTGAGCAGTTCTTC
few | TRBJ2-1 | . | TRBV28 | CASSSAGTEALNEQFF | TGTGCCAGCAGTTCTGCCGGGACCGAGGCTCTCAATGAGCAGTTCTTC
. | TRBJ1-4 | . | TRBV5-1 | CASSGGPGSDEKLFF | TGCGCCAGCAGCGGGGGACCCGGGTCGGATGAAAAACTGTTTTTT
. | TRBJ1-3 | . | TRBV6-1 | CASILWGGENTIYF | TGTGCCAGCATCCTATGGGGGGGAGAGAACACCATATATTTT
. | TRBJ1-2 | . | TRBV6-6 | CASRITPRENYGYTF | TGTGCCAGCCGAATAACCCCCAGGGAGAACTATGGCTACACCTTC
. | TRBJ2-7 | TRBD1 | TRBV6-1 | CASSSTGQSYEQYF | TGTGCCAGCAGTTCTACGGGACAGAGCTACGAGCAGTACTTC
once | TRBJ2-3 | . | TRBV7-2 | CASSFHGAGPEDTQYF | TGTGCCAGCAGCTTTCACGGCGCCGGGCCTGAAGATACGCAGTATTTT
. | TRBJ2-1 | TRBD2 | TRBV5-1 | CASSFGLAGDNEQFF | TGCGCCAGCAGCTTTGGACTAGCGGGAGACAATGAGCAGTTCTTC
. | TRBJ1-1 | . | TRBV30 | CAWGPKNTEAFF | TGTGCCTGGGGCCCTAAGAACACTGAAGCTTTCTTT
. | TRBJ2-1 | . | TRBV27 | CASSLGDSYNEQFF | TGTGCCAGCAGCTTAGGGGACTCTTACAATGAGCAGTTCTTC
once | TRBJ2-1 | TRBD1 | TRBV6-5 | CASSQGANYNEQFF | TGTGCCAGCAGTCAGGGGGCAAACTACAATGAGCAGTTCTTC
many | TRBJ2-3 | TRBD2 | TRBV27 | CASSSGLAGSTDTQYF | TGTGCCAGCAGTTCCGGACTAGCGGGGAGCACAGATACGCAGTATTTT
few | TRBJ1-1 | . | TRBV11-2 | CASSLDLANTEAFF | TGTGCCAGCAGCTTAGATCTAGCGAACACTGAAGCTTTCTTT
few | TRBJ2-7 | TRBD2 | TRBV7-2 | CASSLNVLAGYEQYF | TGTGCCAGCAGCTTAAATGTACTAGCGGGCTACGAGCAGTACTTC